This TCR beta chain was obtained from a study of T cell repertoires in cytomegalovirus infection. Study-level background: An indication of both CMV infection and matching HLA type came from public TCR beta signatures.

V trimming: 3 bases; J trimming: 1 base; junction bases outside the gene matches: 5. CDR3 length: 16 amino acids. CDR1 is MDHEN and CDR2 is SYDVKM in the germline V gene. TCRdb used MiXCR to reprocess the reads, holding one entry per CDR3 protein. Among about 150,000 distinct CDR3 sequences listed, around 24% were seen once. The specimen sequenced was PBMCs. The receptor comes from a human donor in good health (CMV status not recorded). Some clones in this sample may be carry-over from other donors' samples. The genes are TRBV28 and TRBJ2-2; 7 bases match TRBD1. For the CDR3, the DNA is TGTGCCAGCAGTTTTTTGGGACAGATGAACACCGGGGAGCTGTTTTTT. As protein: CASSFLGQMNTGELFF.